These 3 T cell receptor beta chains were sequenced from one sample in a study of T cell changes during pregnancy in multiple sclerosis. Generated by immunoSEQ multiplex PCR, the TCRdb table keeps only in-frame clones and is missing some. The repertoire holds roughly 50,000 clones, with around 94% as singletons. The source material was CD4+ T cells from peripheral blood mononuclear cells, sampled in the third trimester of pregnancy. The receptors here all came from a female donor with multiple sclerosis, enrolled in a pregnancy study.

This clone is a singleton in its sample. The CDR3 nucleotides read TGTGCCAGCAGTGAAGTTAGGGGGGGCCATCAGCCCCAGCATTTT. Translating gives CASSEVRGGHQPQHF. This chain links TRBV6-1 with TRBJ1-5, with D maybe TRBD1 (6 bases). This CDR3 is built from 15 residues. Deletions cut 1 base from V and 5 bases from J, with 12 bases between. Germline V lookup: CDR1 MNHNS, CDR2 SASEGT.

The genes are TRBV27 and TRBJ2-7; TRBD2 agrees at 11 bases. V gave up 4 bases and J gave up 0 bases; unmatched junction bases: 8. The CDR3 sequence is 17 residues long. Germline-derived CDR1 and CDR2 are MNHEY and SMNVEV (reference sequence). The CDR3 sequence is CASSSSGLAVSSYEQYF. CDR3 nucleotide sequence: TGTGCCAGCAGTTCCTCGGGACTAGCGGTGAGCTCCTACGAGCAGTACTTC.

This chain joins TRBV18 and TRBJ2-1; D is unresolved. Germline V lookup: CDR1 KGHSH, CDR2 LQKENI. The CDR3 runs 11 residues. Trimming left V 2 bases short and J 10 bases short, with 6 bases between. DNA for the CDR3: TGTGCCAGCTCACCAAAGGAGGAGCAGTTCTTC. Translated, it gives CASSPKEEQFF.